This is a list of T cell receptor beta chains from one sample in a study of PD-1 blockade in classical Hodgkin lymphoma. The assay was immunoSEQ multiplex PCR, and TCRdb's table has in-frame clones only and misses some. The sample lists 40,000 to 50,000 clones, about 77% occurring once. This sample comprised peripheral blood mononuclear cells (PBMCs), obtained at baseline. These receptors originate from a human donor with classical Hodgkin lymphoma. Both conserved end residues are part of each CDR3. Each record gives: CDR3 protein, CDR3 DNA, V gene, D gene, clone size, J gene. D genes are given only for firm matches. Where a row states a size, it is once, few, many or the class of an expanded clone; other rows omit it.

CASSPYRAHEQFF TGCGCCAGCAGCCCCTACCGGGCCCATGAGCAGTTCTTC TRBV4-3 - - TRBJ2-1
CASSLYSGQGNEQFF TGCGCCAGCAGCTTATATAGTGGACAGGGCAATGAGCAGTTCTTC TRBV5-1 TRBD1 - TRBJ2-1
CASSFDRNTEAFF TGTGCCAGCAGCTTTGACAGGAACACTGAAGCTTTCTTT TRBV5-6 - once TRBJ1-1
CASSSPLGDSPLHF TGTGCCAGCAGCTCCCCCCTTGGGGATTCACCCCTCCACTTT TRBV5-6 - - TRBJ1-6
CASSLLTTNEKLFF TGTGCCAGCAGCCTCCTGACGACTAATGAAAAACTGTTTTTT TRBV7-9 - - TRBJ1-4
CASSSSEETQYF TGTGCCAGCTCATCGAGCGAAGAGACCCAGTACTTC TRBV18 - - TRBJ2-5
CASSPIWRGSGTDTQYF TGTGCCAGCAGCCCCATCTGGCGGGGGTCGGGCACAGATACGCAGTATTTT TRBV11-2 TRBD2 once TRBJ2-3
CASSPLWAGDYGYTF TGTGCCAGCAGCCCGTTATGGGCAGGGGACTATGGCTACACCTTC TRBV7-2 - few TRBJ1-2
CASSNQGVGTEAFF TGTGCCAGTAGTAACCAGGGGGTGGGCACTGAAGCTTTCTTT TRBV19 TRBD1 - TRBJ1-1
CASSPTGAPYEQYF TGTGCCAGCAGCCCCACCGGGGCCCCCTACGAGCAGTACTTC TRBV7-8 - once TRBJ2-7
CASSSRNYEQYF TGTGCCAGCAGCAGCCGAAACTACGAGCAGTACTTC TRBV6-1 - - TRBJ2-7
CASSLGTGTEAFF TGTGCCAGCAGCTTGGGGACAGGGACTGAAGCTTTCTTT TRBV5-5 TRBD1 - TRBJ1-1
CASSGGTVSLEEQYF TGCGCCAGCAGTGGTGGGACAGTCTCCCTTGAGGAGCAGTACTTC TRBV10-2 TRBD1 - TRBJ2-7
CASSEAPGKETQYF TGTGCCAGTAGTGAGGCACCCGGGAAAGAGACCCAGTACTTC TRBV19 - - TRBJ2-5
CASSTVSEAFF TGTGCCAGCTCCACCGTATCTGAAGCTTTCTTT TRBV18 - few TRBJ1-1
CASSPGTIGSNQPQHF TGTGCCAGCAGTCCCGGGACAATCGGGAGCAATCAGCCCCAGCATTTT TRBV27 - - TRBJ1-5
CASSFSGYGYTF TGTGCCAGCAGCTTCAGTGGATATGGCTACACCTTC TRBV7-9 - - TRBJ1-2
CASSQEPGGYEQYF TGTGCCAGCAGCCAAGAACCAGGGGGCTACGAGCAGTACTTC TRBV7-9 TRBD1 - TRBJ2-7
CASSVQGSYGYTF TGTGCCAGCAGCGTTCAGGGATCCTATGGCTACACCTTC TRBV5-5 - - TRBJ1-2
CASTRRYTEAFF TGTGCCAGCACTCGGCGGTACACTGAAGCTTTCTTT TRBV6-1 - - TRBJ1-1
CASSLEADTEAFF TGCGCCAGCAGCTTGGAAGCCGACACTGAAGCTTTCTTT TRBV5-1 - once TRBJ1-1
CASSQVGPRDKEFF TGCGCCAGCAGCCAAGTAGGTCCCCGGGACAAGGAGTTCTTC TRBV4-1 - once TRBJ2-1
CASSPDGHTQYF TGTGCCAGCAGTCCGGACGGCCATACGCAGTATTTT TRBV7-3 - - TRBJ2-3
CSLYYSPDTQYF TGCAGCCTGTACTACTCCCCAGATACGCAGTATTTT TRBV29-1 - - TRBJ2-3
CASSQVQGTRDSPLHF TGCGCCAGCAGCCAGGTACAGGGCACTAGGGATTCACCCCTCCACTTT TRBV4-1 - - TRBJ1-6
CASSEVQGGTDTQYF TGCGCCAGCAGTGAGGTGCAGGGGGGCACAGATACGCAGTATTTT TRBV10-2 TRBD1 - TRBJ2-3
CASSIGTGDYEQYF TGTGCCAGTAGTATAGGGACAGGGGACTACGAGCAGTACTTC TRBV19 TRBD1 - TRBJ2-7
CASSYEPGQGMGYTF TGTGCCAGCAGCTACGAGCCGGGACAGGGTATGGGCTACACCTTC TRBV7-2 TRBD1 - TRBJ1-2
CASSDPWTGGADGYTF TGTGCCAGCAGTGATCCTTGGACAGGGGGCGCGGATGGCTACACCTTC TRBV25-1 TRBD1 - TRBJ1-2
CASSQDPGDKETQYF TGCGCCAGCAGCCAAGATCCCGGCGACAAAGAGACCCAGTACTTC TRBV4-3 - few TRBJ2-5
CASSTRDRSRGNQPQHF TGTGCCAGCAGTACCCGGGACCGGAGTCGGGGCAATCAGCCCCAGCATTTT TRBV6-4 - - TRBJ1-5